These 13 T cell receptor beta chains were all obtained from the same sample, sequenced in a study of blood T cell repertoires in COVID-19. The data were produced by immunoSEQ multiplex PCR, yet TCRdb's version contains in-frame clones alone and is incomplete. The sample includes roughly 300,000 clones, 81% of them seen just once. The sample was peripheral blood. The receptors shown here come from a woman aged 55-69 years with active or convalescent COVID-19.

This clone was seen a single time. The CDR3 region has the DNA TGCAGTGTGGGCAGCACCAACTATGGCTACACCTTC. Protein sequence: CSVGSTNYGYTF. The chain recombines TRBV29-1 with TRBJ1-2; unclear D gene. Germline-derived CDR1 and CDR2 are SQVTM and ANQGSEA. The CDR3 is 12 amino acids. Filled out from reference TRBV29-1 and TRBJ1-2, the complete variable domain reads SAVISQKPSRDICQRGTSLTIQCQVDSQVTMMFWYRQQPGQSLTLIATANQGSEATYESGFVIDKFPISRPNLTFSTLTVSNMSPEDSSIYLCSVGSTNYGYTFGSGTRLTVV.

A single count supports this clone. Here the CDR3 reads CASSESGGRSNQPQHF. CDR3 nucleotide sequence: TGCGCCAGCAGTGAGAGCGGGGGCCGTAGCAATCAGCCCCAGCATTTT. The rearrangement joins TRBV10-2 to TRBJ1-5; D possibly corresponds to TRBD1 (6 bases). From germline, CDR1 is WSHSY and CDR2 SAAADI. The CDR3 spans 16 residues. Trimming removed 2 bases from V and 0 bases from J, with 11 bases in between.

This sequence joins TRBV7-2 and TRBJ2-7, with TRBD2 matching 9 bases. V lost 4 bases, J lost 7 bases, and 8 bases stayed unmatched. The CDR3 runs 14 residues. Germline V CDR1 and CDR2: SGHTA, FQGNSA. The CDR3: CASSSVRGGREQYF. The DNA of the CDR3 is TGTGCCAGCAGCTCAGTGCGGGGGGGCAGAGAGCAGTACTTC.

The chain uses TRBV7-9 and TRBJ2-1, with D perhaps TRBD2 (6 bases). Trimming pared 4 bases from V and 2 bases from J, leaving 15 bases between. The germline gives CDR1 SEHNR, CDR2 FQNEAQ (reference sequence). The CDR3 totals 16 residues. The CDR3 loop reads CASSSRLEGAYNEQFF. The CDR3 DNA is TGTGCCAGCAGCTCAAGACTGGAGGGCGCCTACAATGAGCAGTTCTTC.

The chain joins TRBV29-1 to TRBJ1-2; weak D call: TRBD1 (6 bases). Trimming stripped 3 bases from V and 0 bases from J, with 11 bases between. This CDR3 contains 14 residues. Germline values: CDR1 SQVTM, CDR2 ANQGSEA. This CDR3 is CSVERGGPNYGYTF. The CDR3 nucleotides read TGCAGCGTTGAGAGGGGGGGTCCTAACTATGGCTACACCTTC.

CDR3 nucleotide sequence: TGTGCCAGTAGGACCCCCCTCGGGAGTCCTCTGGGAAATGGCTACACCTTC. This encodes CASRTPLGSPLGNGYTF. The genes are TRBV19 and TRBJ1-2; D is uncertain. The V gene's germline CDR1 is LNHDA and CDR2 SQIVND (reference sequence). The CDR3 spans 17 residues. V was trimmed by 6 bases and J by 6 bases, leaving 26 bases between them.

This clone was observed once. V is TRBV3-1 (or the pseudogene TRBV3-2) and J is TRBJ2-1; no clear D. CDR1 is LGHDT, CDR2 YNNKEL, per germline (reference sequence). The CDR3 has 14 amino acids. V was cut by 6 bases and J by 8 bases, with 17 bases left in between. The CDR3 loop is CASSEVPEAHEQFF. DNA of the CDR3: TGTGCCAGCAGTGAAGTACCCGAAGCCCATGAGCAGTTCTTC.

The rearrangement uses TRBV30 and TRBJ1-5, with D possibly being TRBD1 (5 bases). The V end lost 2 bases, the J end lost 3 bases, and 11 bases lay between the germline ends. Germline V gives CDR1 GTSNPN, CDR2 SVGIG (reference sequence). This CDR3 contains 14 residues. The CDR3 here is CAWSRMTDNQPQHF. The CDR3 nucleotides read TGTGCCTGGAGTAGAATGACAGACAATCAGCCCCAGCATTTT.

A few counts support this clone. J is TRBJ1-2 and V is TRBV19; 9 nucleotides line up with TRBD1. The CDR3 length is 12 residues. From germline, CDR1 is LNHDA and CDR2 SQIVND (reference sequence). Germline trimming cut 8 bases from V and 3 bases from J; bases unmatched to any gene: 1. CDR3 nucleotide sequence: TGTGCCAGTGGGGACAGGGACTATGGCTACACCTTC. The encoded protein is CASGDRDYGYTF. The full variable domain, with the rest looked up from reference TRBV19 and TRBJ1-2, is DGGITQSPKYLFRKEGQNVTLSCEQNLNHDAMYWYRQDPGQGLRLIYYSQIVNDFQKGDIAEGYSVSREKKESFPLTVTSAQKNPTAFYLCASGDRDYGYTFGSGTRLTVV.

The rearrangement uses TRBV4-1 and TRBJ2-3, with 13 bases lining up with TRBD2. Germline V gives CDR1 MGHRA, CDR2 YSYEKL. CDR3 size: 19 residues. The trim removed 3 bases at V and 0 bases at J, leaving 9 bases unmatched. The CDR3 sequence: CASSQEGLAGTSSTDTQYF. CDR3 coding DNA: TGCGCCAGCAGCCAGGAGGGACTAGCGGGGACCTCTAGCACAGATACGCAGTATTTT.

V usage is TRBV28 and J usage is TRBJ1-3, with TRBD1 identical over 9 bases. Germline assignment: CDR1 MDHEN and CDR2 SYDVKM. The CDR3 runs 16 residues. V lost 4 bases, J lost 3 bases, and 7 bases stayed unmatched. This chain's CDR3 is CASSSSGQGIGNTIYF. In DNA form, the CDR3 reads TGTGCCAGCAGTTCCTCGGGACAGGGTATTGGAAACACCATATATTTT.

V and J are TRBV25-1 and TRBJ1-4; possible D gene TRBD1, 6 bases. The V gene's germline CDR1 is MGHDK and CDR2 SYGVNS. This CDR3 has 16 residues. V dropped 4 bases and J dropped 1 base, with 13 bases sitting between them. CDR3 nucleotides: TGTGCCAGCAGTGCGCCAGGGGAGGGAACTAATGAAAAACTGTTTTTT. It is translated as CASSAPGEGTNEKLFF.

V and J are TRBV19 and TRBJ2-5; 12 positions agree with TRBD2. The germline CDR1 and CDR2 sequences are LNHDA and SQIVND (reference sequence). V dropped 10 bases and J dropped 4; count of bases not matched to a gene: 4. This CDR3 has 13 residues. The CDR3 reads CATLTSGGETQYF. DNA for the CDR3: TGTGCCACTTTGACTAGCGGGGGAGAGACCCAGTACTTC.